Included here is one T cell receptor (beta chain) sequence, with context. This record comes from a study of blood T cell repertoires in COVID-19. Study in general: Some COVID-19 samples were acute and others convalescent; all came from the United States, Italy and Spain. PBMCs, B-cell-depleted T cells, or T cells provided the cDNA or gDNA that made up the material.

Germline lookup yields CDR1 DFQATT and CDR2 SNEGSKA (reference sequence). The V gene lost 3 bases and the J gene lost 4 bases, with 21 bases spanning the gap. The CDR3 extends over 16 amino acids. Original processing methods: By means of reference gene primer amplification, nucleated cell counts were estimated. Profiled with immunoSEQ multiplex PCR; TCRdb holds only in-frame clones, not every one. D and trimming were read from the DNA, whereas the V and J calls and clone size are those reported in that table. The sample lists fewer than 120,000 clones, roughly 79% occurring once. The chain joins TRBV20-1 to TRBJ1-2, with D hard to call. The source of this sequence is a woman aged 80 or over with active or convalescent COVID-19. Sequencing was performed on peripheral blood. The chain's CDR3 is CSASDRAYGEGYGYTF. The CDR3 coding sequence is TGCAGTGCTAGTGATAGGGCGTACGGGGAGGGCTATGGCTACACCTTC.